This T cell receptor beta chain was sequenced in a study of glioma-infiltrating T cells listed by TCRdb under 2016. About the full investigation: Glioma tissue, non-neoplastic brain tissue and matched peripheral blood mononuclear cells were used as sources from which TCR alpha- and beta-chain repertoires were sequenced. Three low-grade glioma patients, 7 to 9 primary glioblastoma patients and three non-glioma patients contributing non-neoplastic brain tissue were included in the paired cohort. To measure divergence between tissue and blood T-cell populations, each tissue-infiltrating repertoire was compared with the peripheral blood repertoire of the same patient. What the work shows at the level of the full study, not this receptor alone: Small numbers underpinned the group comparisons: eight or nine glioblastoma patients, three low-grade glioma patients and three non-neoplastic patients. Very few CDR3 sequences were found to be shared between tissue and blood, and this scarcity was attributed to high CDR3 diversity and limited sampling. VJ-independent divergence between tissue and blood was found to be below expectation in non-neoplastic patients but above expectation in all gliomas, particularly low-grade gliomas.

TCR alpha and beta CDR3 regions were amplified with the iRepertoire nested amplicon-rescue multiplex PCR (arm-PCR) platform from RNA. The input for one-step reverse transcription and amplification was about 85-450 ng of tissue mRNA or PBMC total RNA. After bead purification, a secondary multiplex PCR added Illumina adapters, and libraries were gel-purified between 200 and 400 bp. Demultiplexing relied on internal 6-nucleotide barcodes carried by the libraries. Libraries were sequenced on an Illumina MiSeq with 2x220 or 2x250 nucleotide paired-end reads. Turning to the authors' computational methods: FLASH 1.2.11 was used to merge paired reads, and BWA-MEM then aligned the reads to the GRCh37 human genome before TRA and TRB reads were extracted. V and J assignment used an IMGT-derived reference of cassette sequences and CDR3 motifs that included pseudogenes. Reads were translated in three frames, and productive CDR3s were defined as those with a C...FGXG motif and no stop codons. A clonotype was defined as a unique combination of a V-J cassette pair and a CDR3 amino acid sequence. Hamming distance filtering was applied to reads, with thresholds set by the sequence error rate of each sample in mapped regions. In-frame beta chains were kept once TCRdb had trimmed the public reads at Q25 with fastp and called clones with MiXCR. Rows matching on CDR3 protein sequence are summarized as one entry with the most common DNA and genes. TCRdb, not the original authors, processed these V and J calls. For this sample there are 150,000 to 200,000 distinct CDR3 sequences; over 25% appear just once. 20% to 25% of the sample is taken by the ten largest.

A word on this clonotype: What antigen it recognizes has not been identified. There are no base qualities to consult, and no much larger clone falls within one base.

This sequence was found in a human donor with low-grade glioma or glioblastoma, undergoing nonglioma brain surgery, or in good health (not recorded which). Sequenced sample: glioma tissue, nonneoplastic brain tissue, or PBMCs (not recorded which).

The nucleotides are TGCAGCGGCCGACTAGCGGGAGGGGAAATTGGGGTTTCCGGGGAGCTGTTTTTT. This yields the protein CSGRLAGGEIGVSGELFF. The rearrangement joined TRBV29-1 to TRBJ2-2; 14 central bases correspond to TRBD2. CDR1 is given as SQVTM and CDR2 as ANQGSEA, both from the germline V gene. V and J are trimmed by 7 bases and 6 bases, and the gene matches miss 16 bases of the junction. The CDR3 runs 18 residues from the cysteine to the phenylalanine. Only the CDR3 portion is preserved as DNA: 54 bases, with reading frame beginning at the first base.